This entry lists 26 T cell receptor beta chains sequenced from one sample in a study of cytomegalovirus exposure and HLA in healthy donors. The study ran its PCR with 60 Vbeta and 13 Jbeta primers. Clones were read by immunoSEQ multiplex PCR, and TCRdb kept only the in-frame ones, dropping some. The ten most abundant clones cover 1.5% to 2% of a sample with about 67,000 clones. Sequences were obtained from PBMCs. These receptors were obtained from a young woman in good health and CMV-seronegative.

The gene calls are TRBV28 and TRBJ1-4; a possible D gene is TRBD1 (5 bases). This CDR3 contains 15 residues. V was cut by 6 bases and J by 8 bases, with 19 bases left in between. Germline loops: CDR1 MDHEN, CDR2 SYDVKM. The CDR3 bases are TGTGCCAGCAGCTCTCCGGCCCCTGCAGGGGAAAAACTGTTTTTT. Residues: CASSSPAPAGEKLFF. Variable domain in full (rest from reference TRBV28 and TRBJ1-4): DVKVTQSSRYLVKRTGEKVFLECVQDMDHENMFWYRQDPGLGLRLIYFSYDVKMKEKGDIPEGYSVSREKKERFSLILESASTNQTSMYLCASSSPAPAGEKLFFGSGTQLSVL.

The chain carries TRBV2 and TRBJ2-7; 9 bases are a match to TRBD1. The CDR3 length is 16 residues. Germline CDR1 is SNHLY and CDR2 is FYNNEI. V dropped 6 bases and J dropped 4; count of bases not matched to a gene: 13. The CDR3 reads CASRFTGGVGPYEQYF. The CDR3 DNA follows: TGTGCCAGCAGATTTACAGGGGGCGTGGGCCCTTACGAGCAGTACTTC.

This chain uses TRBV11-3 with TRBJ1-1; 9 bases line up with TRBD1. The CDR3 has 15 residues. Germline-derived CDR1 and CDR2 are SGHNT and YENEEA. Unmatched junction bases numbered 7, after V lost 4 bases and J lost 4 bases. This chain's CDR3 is CASSSQGAATTEAFF. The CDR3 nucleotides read TGTGCCAGCAGCTCACAGGGGGCGGCAACCACTGAAGCTTTCTTT.

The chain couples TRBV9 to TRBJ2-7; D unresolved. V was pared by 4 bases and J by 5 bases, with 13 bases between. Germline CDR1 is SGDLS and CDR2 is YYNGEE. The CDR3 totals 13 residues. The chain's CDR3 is CASSLTFHHEQYF. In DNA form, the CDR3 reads TGTGCCAGCAGCCTGACATTTCACCACGAGCAGTACTTC.

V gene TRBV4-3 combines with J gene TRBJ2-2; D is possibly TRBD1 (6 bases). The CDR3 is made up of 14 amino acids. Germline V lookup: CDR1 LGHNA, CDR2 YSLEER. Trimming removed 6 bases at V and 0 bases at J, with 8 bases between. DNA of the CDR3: TGCGCCAGCAGTGCAGGGGCGAACACCGGGGAGCTGTTTTTT. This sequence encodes CASSAGANTGELFF.

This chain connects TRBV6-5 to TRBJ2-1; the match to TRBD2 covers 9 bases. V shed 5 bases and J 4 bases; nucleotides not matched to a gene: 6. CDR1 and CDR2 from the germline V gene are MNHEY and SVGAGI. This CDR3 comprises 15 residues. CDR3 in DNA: TGTGCCAGCAGTCGTAGCGGGAGTAGTTACAATGAGCAGTTCTTC. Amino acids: CASSRSGSSYNEQFF.

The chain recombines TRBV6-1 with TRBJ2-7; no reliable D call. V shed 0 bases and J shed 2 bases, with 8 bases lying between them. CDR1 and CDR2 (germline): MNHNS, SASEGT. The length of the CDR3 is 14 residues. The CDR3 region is CASSEAAVTYEQYF. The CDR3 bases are TGTGCCAGCAGTGAAGCGGCAGTGACCTACGAGCAGTACTTC.

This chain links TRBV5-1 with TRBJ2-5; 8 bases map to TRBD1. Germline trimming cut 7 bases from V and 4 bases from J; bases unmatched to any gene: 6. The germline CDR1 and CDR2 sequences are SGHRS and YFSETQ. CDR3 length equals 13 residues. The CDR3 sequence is CASAPGQAETQYF. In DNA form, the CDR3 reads TGCGCCAGCGCTCCGGGACAGGCAGAGACCCAGTACTTC.

The CDR3 DNA reads as TGTGCCAGCAGCTTAGATTTTTTAGTGGGAGATGGTACAGATACGCAGTATTTT. This codes for CASSLDFLVGDGTDTQYF. J is TRBJ2-3 and V is TRBV11-2; TRBD2 is a possible D gene (5 bases). V lost 0 bases, J lost 3 bases, and 19 bases lay in between. The CDR3 extends over 18 amino acids. The germline V gene encodes CDR1 SGHAT and CDR2 FQNNGV. Looking up the rest from reference TRBV11-2 and TRBJ2-3 gives the full variable domain: EAGVAQSPRYKIIEKRQSVAFWCNPISGHATLYWYQQILGQGPKLLIQFQNNGVVDDSQLPKDRFSAERLKGVDSTLKIQPAKLEDSAVYLCASSLDFLVGDGTDTQYFGPGTRLTVL.

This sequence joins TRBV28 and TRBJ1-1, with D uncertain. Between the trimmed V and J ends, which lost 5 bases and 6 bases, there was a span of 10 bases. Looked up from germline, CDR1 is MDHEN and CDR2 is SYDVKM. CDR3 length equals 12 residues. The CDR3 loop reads CASSPPLAEAFF. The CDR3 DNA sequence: TGTGCCAGCAGTCCCCCTCTCGCTGAAGCTTTCTTT.

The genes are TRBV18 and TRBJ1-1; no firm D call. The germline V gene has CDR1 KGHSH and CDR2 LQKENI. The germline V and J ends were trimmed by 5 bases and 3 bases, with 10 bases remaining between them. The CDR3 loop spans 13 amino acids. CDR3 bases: TGTGCCAGCTCAACATCGTTGGACACTGAAGCTTTCTTT. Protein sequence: CASSTSLDTEAFF.

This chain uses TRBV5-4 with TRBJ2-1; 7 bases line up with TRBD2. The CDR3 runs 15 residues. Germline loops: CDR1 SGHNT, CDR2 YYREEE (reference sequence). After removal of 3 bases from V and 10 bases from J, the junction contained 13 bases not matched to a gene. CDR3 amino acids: CASSSGRREFGEQFF. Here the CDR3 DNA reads TGTGCCAGCAGCTCCGGGAGGCGGGAGTTTGGGGAGCAGTTCTTC.

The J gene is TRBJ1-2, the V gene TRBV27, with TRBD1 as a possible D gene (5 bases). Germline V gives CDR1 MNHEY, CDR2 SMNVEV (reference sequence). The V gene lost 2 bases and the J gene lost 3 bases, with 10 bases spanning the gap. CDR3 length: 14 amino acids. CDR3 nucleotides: TGTGCCAGCAGTTTAATTGGAGGGGACTATGGCTACACCTTC. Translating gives CASSLIGGDYGYTF.

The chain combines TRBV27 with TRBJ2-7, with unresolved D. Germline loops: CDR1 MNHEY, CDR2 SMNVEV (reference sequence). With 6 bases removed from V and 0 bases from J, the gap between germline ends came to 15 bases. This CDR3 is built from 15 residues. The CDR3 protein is CASSPLQYLSYEQYF. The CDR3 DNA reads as TGTGCCAGCAGCCCATTACAGTATCTCTCCTACGAGCAGTACTTC.

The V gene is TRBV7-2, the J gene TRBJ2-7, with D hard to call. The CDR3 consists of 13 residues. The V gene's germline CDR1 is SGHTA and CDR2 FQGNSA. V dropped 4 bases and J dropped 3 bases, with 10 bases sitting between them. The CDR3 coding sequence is TGTGCCAGCAGCTCGGGTACCCGCTACGAGCAGTACTTC. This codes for CASSSGTRYEQYF.

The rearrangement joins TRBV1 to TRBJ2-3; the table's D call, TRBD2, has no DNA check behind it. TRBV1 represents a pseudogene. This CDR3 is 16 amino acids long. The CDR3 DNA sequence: TGCACCAGCAGCCAGTTAGCGGGAGGCGGCACAGATACGCAGTATTTT. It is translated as CTSSQLAGGGTDTQYF.

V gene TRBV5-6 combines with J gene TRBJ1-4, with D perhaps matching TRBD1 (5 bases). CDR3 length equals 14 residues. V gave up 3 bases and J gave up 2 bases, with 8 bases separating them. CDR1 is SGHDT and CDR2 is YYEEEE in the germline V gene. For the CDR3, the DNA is TGTGCCAGCAGCTGGGGGGTGACTAATGAAAAACTGTTTTTT. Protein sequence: CASSWGVTNEKLFF. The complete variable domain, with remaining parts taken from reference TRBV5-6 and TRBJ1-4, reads DAGVTQSPTHLIKTRGQQVTLRCSPKSGHDTVSWYQQALGQGPQFIFQYYEEEERQRGNFPDRFSGHQFPNYSSELNVNALLLGDSALYLCASSWGVTNEKLFFGSGTQLSVL.

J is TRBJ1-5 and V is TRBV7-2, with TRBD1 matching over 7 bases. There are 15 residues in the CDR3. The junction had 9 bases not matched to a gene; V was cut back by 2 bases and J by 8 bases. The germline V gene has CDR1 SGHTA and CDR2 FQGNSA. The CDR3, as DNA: TGTGCCAGCAGCTTAAACAGGGGAGGACCGGAGCCCCAGCATTTT. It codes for CASSLNRGGPEPQHF.

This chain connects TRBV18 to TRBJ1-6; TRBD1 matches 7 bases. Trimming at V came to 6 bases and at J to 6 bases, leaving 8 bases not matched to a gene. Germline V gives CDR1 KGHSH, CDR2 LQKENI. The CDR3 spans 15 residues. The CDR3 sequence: CASSLGQVLNSPLHF. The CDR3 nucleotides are TGTGCCAGCTCTCTTGGACAGGTCCTTAATTCACCCCTCCACTTT.

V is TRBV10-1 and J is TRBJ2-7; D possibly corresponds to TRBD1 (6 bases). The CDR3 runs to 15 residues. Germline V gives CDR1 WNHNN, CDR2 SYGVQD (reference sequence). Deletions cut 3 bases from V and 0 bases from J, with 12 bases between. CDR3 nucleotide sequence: TGCGCCAGCAGTGAACGGGACACCGACTCCTACGAGCAGTACTTC. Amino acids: CASSERDTDSYEQYF.

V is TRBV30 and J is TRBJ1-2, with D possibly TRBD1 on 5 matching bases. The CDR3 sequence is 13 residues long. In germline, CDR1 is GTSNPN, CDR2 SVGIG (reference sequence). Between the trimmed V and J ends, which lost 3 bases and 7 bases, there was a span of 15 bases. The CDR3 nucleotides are TGTGCCTGGAGCCGGGGGATTGTTGGTGGCTACACCTTC. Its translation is CAWSRGIVGGYTF. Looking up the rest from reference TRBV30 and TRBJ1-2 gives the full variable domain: SQTIHQWPATLVQPVGSPLSLECTVEGTSNPNLYWYRQAAGRGLQLLFYSVGIGQISSEVPQNLSASRPQDRQFILSSKKLLLSDSGFYLCAWSRGIVGGYTFGSGTRLTVV.

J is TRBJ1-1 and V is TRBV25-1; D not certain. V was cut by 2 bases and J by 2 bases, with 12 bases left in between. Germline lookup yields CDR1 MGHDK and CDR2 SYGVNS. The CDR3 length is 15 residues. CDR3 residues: CASSEGGTINTEAFF. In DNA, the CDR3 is TGTGCCAGCAGTGAAGGCGGCACAATTAACACTGAAGCTTTCTTT.

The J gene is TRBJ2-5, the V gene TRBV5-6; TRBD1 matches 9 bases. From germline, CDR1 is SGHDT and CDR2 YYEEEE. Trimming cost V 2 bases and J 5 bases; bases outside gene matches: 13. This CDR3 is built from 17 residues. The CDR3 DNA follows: TGTGCCAGCAGCTTTCTTTCCGGGACAGGGATAGCGGAGACCCAGTACTTC. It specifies CASSFLSGTGIAETQYF.

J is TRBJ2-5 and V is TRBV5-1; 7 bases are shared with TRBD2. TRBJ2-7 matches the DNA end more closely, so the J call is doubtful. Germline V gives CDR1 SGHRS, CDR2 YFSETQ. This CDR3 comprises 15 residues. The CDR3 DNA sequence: TGCGCCAGCAGCTTGGCGGCGGGAGTACCCTACGAGCAGTACTTC. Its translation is CASSLAAGVPYEQYF.

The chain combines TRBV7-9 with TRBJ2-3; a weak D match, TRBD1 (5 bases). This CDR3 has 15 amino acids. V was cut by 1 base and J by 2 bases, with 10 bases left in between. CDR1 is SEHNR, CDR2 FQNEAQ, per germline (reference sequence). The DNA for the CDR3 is TGTGCCAGCAGCTTAGTTCAGGGCCCCACAGATACGCAGTATTTT. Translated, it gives CASSLVQGPTDTQYF.

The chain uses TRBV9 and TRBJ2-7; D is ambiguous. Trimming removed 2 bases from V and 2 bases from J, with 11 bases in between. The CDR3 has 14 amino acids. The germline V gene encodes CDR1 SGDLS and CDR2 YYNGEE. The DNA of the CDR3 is TGTGCCAGCAGCGTCAGGCCAACTCCCTACGAGCAGTACTTC. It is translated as CASSVRPTPYEQYF.